One sample yielded the 2 T cell receptor beta chains listed below, sequenced in a study of T cell repertoires in cytomegalovirus infection. TCRdb independently ran MiXCR on the reads; one entry per CDR3 protein. The table has roughly 230,000 distinct CDR3 sequences, approximately 15% seen once. Sequencing was done on a sample of CD8+ T cells from PBMCs. Receptor source: a human donor in good health (CMV status not recorded). Some clones in this sample may be carry-over from other donors' samples.

The V gene is TRBV12-3 or TRBV12-4, the J gene TRBJ1-5; D unclear. Trimming pared 2 bases from V and 0 bases from J, leaving 8 bases between. The CDR3 consists of 15 residues. This CDR3 reads CASSLSPYSNQPQHF. CDR3 coding DNA: TGTGCCAGCAGTTTATCCCCGTATAGCAATCAGCCCCAGCATTTT.

This clonotype was recorded a few times. The V call is TRBV6-5, the J call TRBJ2-3, with no clear D. The V end was cut by 3 bases, the J end by 4 bases, with 8 bases between. The V gene's germline CDR1 is MNHEY and CDR2 SVGAGI. The CDR3 is made up of 13 amino acids. This CDR3 reads CASSYSLADTQYF. CDR3 sequence (DNA): TGTGCCAGCAGTTATTCCCTGGCAGATACGCAGTATTTT.